This T cell receptor (beta chain) comes out of a study of T cells in Graves' hyperthyroidism and ophthalmopathy. RNA transcripts gave rise to amplified TCR beta CDR3 regions. First-round RT-PCR targeting the TCR CDR3 was performed with the HTBI primer set. TCRdb redid the calling of the multiplex PCR reads with MiXCR, one entry per CDR3 protein. The table has 500,000 to 650,000 distinct CDR3 sequences, about a sixth seen once. Ten or more counts support this clonotype. Between the trimmed V and J ends, which lost 6 bases and 5 bases, there was a span of 17 bases. Germline V CDR1 and CDR2: SGHAT, FQNNGV. This CDR3 has 14 amino acids.

V gene TRBV11-2 combines with J gene TRBJ2-7; D may be TRBD1 (7 bases). Material for sequencing was blood. The source is a woman under 30 with Graves' ophthalmopathy. The CDR3, as DNA: TGTGCCAGCAGGAAGACAGGGAGGCAGGACGAGCAGTACTTC. It codes for CASRKTGRQDEQYF.